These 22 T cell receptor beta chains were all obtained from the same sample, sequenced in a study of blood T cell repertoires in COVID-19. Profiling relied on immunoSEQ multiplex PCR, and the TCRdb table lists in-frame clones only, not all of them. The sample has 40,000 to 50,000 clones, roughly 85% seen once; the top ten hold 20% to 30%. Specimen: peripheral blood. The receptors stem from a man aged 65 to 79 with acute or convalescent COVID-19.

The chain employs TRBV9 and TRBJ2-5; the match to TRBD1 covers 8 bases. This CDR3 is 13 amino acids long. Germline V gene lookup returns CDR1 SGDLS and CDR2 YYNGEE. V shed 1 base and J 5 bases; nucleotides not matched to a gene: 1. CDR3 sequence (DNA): TGTGCCAGCAGCGTAAACAGGGGGGAGACCCAGTACTTC. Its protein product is CASSVNRGETQYF.

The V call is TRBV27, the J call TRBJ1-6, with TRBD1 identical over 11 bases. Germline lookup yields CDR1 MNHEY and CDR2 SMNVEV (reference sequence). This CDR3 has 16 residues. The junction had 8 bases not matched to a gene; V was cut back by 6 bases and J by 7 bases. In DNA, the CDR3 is TGTGCCAGCAGGGCGGGACAGGGGGTGACCAATTCACCCCTCCACTTT. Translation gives CASRAGQGVTNSPLHF.

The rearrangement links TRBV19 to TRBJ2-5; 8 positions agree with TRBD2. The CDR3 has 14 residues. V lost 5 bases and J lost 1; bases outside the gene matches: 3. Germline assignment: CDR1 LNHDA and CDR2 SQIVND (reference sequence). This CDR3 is CASSVGTSQETQYF. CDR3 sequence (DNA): TGTGCCAGTAGTGTCGGGACTAGCCAAGAGACCCAGTACTTC.

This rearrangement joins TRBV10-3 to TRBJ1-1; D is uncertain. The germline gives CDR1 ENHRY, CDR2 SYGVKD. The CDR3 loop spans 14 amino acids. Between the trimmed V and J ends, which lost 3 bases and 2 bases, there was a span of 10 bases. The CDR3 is CAISDGRQNTEAFF. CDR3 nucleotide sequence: TGTGCCATCAGTGACGGTCGACAAAACACTGAAGCTTTCTTT.

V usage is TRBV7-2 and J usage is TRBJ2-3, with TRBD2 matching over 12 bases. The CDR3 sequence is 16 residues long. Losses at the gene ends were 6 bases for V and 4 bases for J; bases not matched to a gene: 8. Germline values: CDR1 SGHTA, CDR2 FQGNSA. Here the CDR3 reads CASSASGGAGADTQYF. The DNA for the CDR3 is TGTGCCAGCAGTGCTAGCGGGGGGGCTGGTGCAGATACGCAGTATTTT.

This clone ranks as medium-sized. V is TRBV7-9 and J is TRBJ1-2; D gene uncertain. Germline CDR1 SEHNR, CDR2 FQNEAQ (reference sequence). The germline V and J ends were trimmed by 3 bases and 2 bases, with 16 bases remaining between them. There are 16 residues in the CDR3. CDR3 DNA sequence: TGTGCCAGCAGCTTCGGTCGTGCCGACTACAACTATGGCTACACCTTC. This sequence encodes CASSFGRADYNYGYTF.

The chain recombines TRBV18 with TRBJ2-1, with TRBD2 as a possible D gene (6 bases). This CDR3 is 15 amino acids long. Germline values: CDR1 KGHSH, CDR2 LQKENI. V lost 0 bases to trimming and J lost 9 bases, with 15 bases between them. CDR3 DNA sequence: TGTGCCAGCTCACCACCTCTACTAGCTGGAGGTGAGCAGTTCTTC. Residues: CASSPPLLAGGEQFF.

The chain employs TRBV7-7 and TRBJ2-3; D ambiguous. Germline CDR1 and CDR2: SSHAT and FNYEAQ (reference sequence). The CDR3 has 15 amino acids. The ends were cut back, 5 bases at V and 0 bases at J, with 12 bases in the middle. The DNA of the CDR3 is TGTGCCAGCAGCCCCGCCGGCGGTAGCACAGATACGCAGTATTTT. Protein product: CASSPAGGSTDTQYF. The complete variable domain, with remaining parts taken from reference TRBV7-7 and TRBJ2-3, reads GAGVSQSPRYKVTKRGQDVTLRCDPISSHATLYWYQQALGQGPEFLTYFNYEAQPDKSGLPSDRFSAERPEGSISTLTIQRTEQRDSAMYRCASSPAGGSTDTQYFGPGTRLTVL.

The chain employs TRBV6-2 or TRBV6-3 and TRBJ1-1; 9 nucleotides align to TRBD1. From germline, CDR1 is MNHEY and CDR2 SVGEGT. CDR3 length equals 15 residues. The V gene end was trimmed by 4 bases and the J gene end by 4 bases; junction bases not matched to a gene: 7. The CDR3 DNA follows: TGTGCCAGCAGTTCGGGGGACAGGGATGGCACTGAAGCTTTCTTT. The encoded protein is CASSSGDRDGTEAFF.

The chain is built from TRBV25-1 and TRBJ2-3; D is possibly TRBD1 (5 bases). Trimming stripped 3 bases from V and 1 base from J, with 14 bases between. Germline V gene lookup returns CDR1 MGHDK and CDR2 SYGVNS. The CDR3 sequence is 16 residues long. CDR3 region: CASSDDMRRGTDTQYF. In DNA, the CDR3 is TGTGCCAGCAGTGATGATATGCGCAGGGGCACAGATACGCAGTATTTT. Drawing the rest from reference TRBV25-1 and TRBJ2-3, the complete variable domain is EADIYQTPRYLVIGTGKKITLECSQTMGHDKMYWYQQDPGMELHLIHYSYGVNSTEKGDLSSESTVSRIRTEHFPLTLESARPSHTSQYLCASSDDMRRGTDTQYFGPGTRLTVL.

The CDR3 DNA reads TGTGCCAGCAGCCAAGGGGGACTAGAAGAGACCCAGTACTTC. Its protein product is CASSQGGLEETQYF. The chain is built from TRBV3-1 (or the pseudogene TRBV3-2) and TRBJ2-5, with 8 bases lining up with TRBD2. CDR3 length: 14 residues. Germline V CDR1 and CDR2: LGHDT, YNNKEL (reference sequence). With 1 base clipped from V and 3 bases from J, the junction kept 1 base outside the gene matches.

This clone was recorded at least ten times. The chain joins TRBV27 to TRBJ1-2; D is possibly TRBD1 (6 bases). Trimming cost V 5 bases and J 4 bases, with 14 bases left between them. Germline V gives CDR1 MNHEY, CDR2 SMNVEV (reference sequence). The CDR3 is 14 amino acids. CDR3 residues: CASSKAQGGYGYTF. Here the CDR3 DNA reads TGTGCCAGCAGTAAAGCACAGGGCGGCTATGGCTACACCTTC.

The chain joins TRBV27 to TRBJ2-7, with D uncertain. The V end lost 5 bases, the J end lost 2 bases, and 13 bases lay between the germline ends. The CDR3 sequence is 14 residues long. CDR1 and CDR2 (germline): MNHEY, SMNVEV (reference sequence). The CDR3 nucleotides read TGTGCCAGCAGTCTCGCCTCTACCCCCTACGAGCAGTACTTC. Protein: CASSLASTPYEQYF.

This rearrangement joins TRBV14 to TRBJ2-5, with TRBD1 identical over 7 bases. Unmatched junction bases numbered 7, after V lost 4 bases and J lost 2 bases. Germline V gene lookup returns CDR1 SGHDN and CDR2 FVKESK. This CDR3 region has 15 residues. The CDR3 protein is CASSLQQGFQETQYF. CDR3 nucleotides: TGTGCCAGCAGCCTACAACAGGGGTTTCAAGAGACCCAGTACTTC.

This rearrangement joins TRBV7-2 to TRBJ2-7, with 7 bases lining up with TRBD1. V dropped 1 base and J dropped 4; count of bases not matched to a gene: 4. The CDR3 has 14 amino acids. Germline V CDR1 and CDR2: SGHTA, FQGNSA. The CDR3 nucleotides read TGTGCCAGCAGCTTAGGGGGACAGAGTTACGAGCAGTACTTC. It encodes CASSLGGQSYEQYF.

CDR3 protein: CASSFGRGPTEAFF. The CDR3 DNA sequence: TGTGCCAGCAGTTTCGGAAGGGGGCCCACTGAAGCTTTCTTT. V and J are TRBV11-1 and TRBJ1-1; 7 bases are a match to TRBD1. V gave up 6 bases and J gave up 4 bases; unmatched junction bases: 8. Per germline, CDR1 SGHAT and CDR2 FQDESV (reference sequence). The length of the CDR3 is 14 residues.

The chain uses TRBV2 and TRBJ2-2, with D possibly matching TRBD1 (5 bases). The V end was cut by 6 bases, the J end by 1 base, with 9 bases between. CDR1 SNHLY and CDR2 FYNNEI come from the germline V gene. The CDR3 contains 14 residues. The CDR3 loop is CASRDRRNTGELFF. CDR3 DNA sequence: TGTGCCAGCAGAGACAGAAGGAACACCGGGGAGCTGTTTTTT.

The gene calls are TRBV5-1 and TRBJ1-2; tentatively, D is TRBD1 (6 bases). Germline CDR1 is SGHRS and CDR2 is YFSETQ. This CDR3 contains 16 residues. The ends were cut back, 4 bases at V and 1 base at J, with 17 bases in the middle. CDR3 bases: TGCGCCAGCAGCACCACAGGGACCCCCATTAACTATGGCTACACCTTC. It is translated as CASSTTGTPINYGYTF.

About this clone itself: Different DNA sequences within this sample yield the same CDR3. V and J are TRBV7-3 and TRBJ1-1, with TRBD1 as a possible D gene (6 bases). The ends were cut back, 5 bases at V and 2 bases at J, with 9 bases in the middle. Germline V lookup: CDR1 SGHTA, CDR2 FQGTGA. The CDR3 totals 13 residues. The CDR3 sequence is CASSRQVNTEAFF. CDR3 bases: TGTGCCAGCAGCCGACAGGTCAACACTGAAGCTTTCTTT.

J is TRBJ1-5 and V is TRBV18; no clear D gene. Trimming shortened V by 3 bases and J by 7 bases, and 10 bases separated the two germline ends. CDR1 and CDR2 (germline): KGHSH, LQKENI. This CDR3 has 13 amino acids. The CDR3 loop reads CASSPYSGQPQHF. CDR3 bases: TGTGCCAGCTCACCTTACTCGGGGCAGCCCCAGCATTTT.

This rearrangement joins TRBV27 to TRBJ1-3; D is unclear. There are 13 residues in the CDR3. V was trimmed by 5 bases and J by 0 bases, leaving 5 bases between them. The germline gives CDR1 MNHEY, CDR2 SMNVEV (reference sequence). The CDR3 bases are TGTGCCAGCAGTGCAGTCTCTGGAAACACCATATATTTT. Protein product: CASSAVSGNTIYF.

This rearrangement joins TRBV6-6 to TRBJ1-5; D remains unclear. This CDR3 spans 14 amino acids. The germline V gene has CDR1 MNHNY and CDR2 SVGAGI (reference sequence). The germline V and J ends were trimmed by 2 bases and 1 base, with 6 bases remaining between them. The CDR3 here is CASSYRGSNQPQHF. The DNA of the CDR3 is TGTGCCAGCAGTTACCGCGGGAGCAATCAGCCCCAGCATTTT.